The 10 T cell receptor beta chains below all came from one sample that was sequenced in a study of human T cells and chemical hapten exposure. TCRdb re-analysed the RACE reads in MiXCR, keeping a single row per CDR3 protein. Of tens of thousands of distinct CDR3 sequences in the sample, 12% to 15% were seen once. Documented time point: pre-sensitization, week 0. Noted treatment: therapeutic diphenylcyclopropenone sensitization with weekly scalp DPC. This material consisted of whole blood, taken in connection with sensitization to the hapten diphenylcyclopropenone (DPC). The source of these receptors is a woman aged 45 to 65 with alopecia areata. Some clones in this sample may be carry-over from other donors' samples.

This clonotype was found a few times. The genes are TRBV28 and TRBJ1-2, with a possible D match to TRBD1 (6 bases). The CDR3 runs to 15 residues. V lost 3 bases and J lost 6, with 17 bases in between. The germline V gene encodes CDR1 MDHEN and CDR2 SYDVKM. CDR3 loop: CASSLFFRGEDGYTF. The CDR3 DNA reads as TGTGCCAGCAGTTTGTTTTTCAGGGGAGAGGATGGCTACACCTTC.

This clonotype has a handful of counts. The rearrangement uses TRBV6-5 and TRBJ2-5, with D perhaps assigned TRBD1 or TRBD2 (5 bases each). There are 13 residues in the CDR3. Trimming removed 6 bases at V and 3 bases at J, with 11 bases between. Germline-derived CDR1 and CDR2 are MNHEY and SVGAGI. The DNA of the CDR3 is TGTGCCAGCAGGGGGACGGGGAAAGAGACCCAGTACTTC. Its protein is CASRGTGKETQYF.

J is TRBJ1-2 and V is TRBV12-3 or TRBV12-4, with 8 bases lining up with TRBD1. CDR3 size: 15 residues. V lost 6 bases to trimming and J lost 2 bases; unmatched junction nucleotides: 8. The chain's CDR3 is CASSPGQGRNYGYTF. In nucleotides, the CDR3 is TGTGCCAGCAGCCCCGGACAGGGACGAAACTATGGCTACACCTTC.

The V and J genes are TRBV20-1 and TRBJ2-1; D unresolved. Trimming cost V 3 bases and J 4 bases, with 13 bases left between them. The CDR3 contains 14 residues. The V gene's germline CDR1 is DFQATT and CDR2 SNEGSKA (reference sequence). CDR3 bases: TGCAGTGCTAGTGTGGGCGGAAATTACAATGAGCAGTTCTTC. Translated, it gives CSASVGGNYNEQFF.

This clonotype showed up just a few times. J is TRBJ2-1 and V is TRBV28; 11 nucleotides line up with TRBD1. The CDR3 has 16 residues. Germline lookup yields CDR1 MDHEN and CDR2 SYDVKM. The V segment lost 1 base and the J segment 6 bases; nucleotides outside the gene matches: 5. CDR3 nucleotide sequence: TGTGCCAGCAGTTTATCCCCGGGACAGGGGGGCAATGAGCAGTTCTTC. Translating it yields CASSLSPGQGGNEQFF.

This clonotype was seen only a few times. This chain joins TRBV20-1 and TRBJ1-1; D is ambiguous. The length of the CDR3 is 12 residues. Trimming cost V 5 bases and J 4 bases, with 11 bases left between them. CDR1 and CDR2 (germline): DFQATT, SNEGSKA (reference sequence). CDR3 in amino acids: CSAESVGTEAFF. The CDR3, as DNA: TGCAGTGCTGAATCGGTGGGCACTGAAGCTTTCTTT.

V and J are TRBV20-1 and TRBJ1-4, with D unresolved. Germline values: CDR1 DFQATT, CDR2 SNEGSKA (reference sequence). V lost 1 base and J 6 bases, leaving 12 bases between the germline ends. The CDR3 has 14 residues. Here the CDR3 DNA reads TGCAGTGCTAGAGGGCCACCACCCCATGAAAAACTGTTTTTT. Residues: CSARGPPPHEKLFF.

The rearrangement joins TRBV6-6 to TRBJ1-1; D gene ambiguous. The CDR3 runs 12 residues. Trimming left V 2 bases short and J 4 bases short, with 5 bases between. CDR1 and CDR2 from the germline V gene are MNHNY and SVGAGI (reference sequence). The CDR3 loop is CASSYVGTEAFF. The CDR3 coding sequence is TGTGCCAGCAGTTACGTCGGCACTGAAGCTTTCTTT.

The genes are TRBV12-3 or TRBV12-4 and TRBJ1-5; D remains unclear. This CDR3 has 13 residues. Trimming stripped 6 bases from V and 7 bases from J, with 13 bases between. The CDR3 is CASSPALRQPQHF. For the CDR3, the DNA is TGTGCCAGCAGCCCGGCCCTTCGGCAGCCCCAGCATTTT.

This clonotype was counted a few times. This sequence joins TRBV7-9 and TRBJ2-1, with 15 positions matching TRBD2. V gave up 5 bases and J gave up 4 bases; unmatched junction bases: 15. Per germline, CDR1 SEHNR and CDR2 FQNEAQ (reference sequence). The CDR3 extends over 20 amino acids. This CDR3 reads CASSPIQLGLAGGWYNEQFF. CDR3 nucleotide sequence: TGTGCCAGCAGCCCAATTCAACTGGGACTAGCGGGAGGCTGGTACAATGAGCAGTTCTTC.